Sequencing of this T cell receptor beta chain was carried out in a study of T cells in Graves' hyperthyroidism and ophthalmopathy. The V end lost 2 bases, the J end lost 5 bases, and 9 bases lay between the germline ends. CDR3 length equals 14 residues. Germline V gives CDR1 MNHNY, CDR2 SVGAGI (reference sequence). Study observations and caveats: Peripheral blood also featured most of the thyroid clonotypes expanded above 0.001. The model made its ophthalmopathy prediction, and onset followed a median 6.5 months later. Stable hyperthyroidism and ophthalmopathy were separated using 13 V-J signatures.

Many counts were recorded for this clonotype. The antigen remains unidentified. RNA transcripts yielded amplified TCR beta CDR3 regions. An initial round of RT-PCR targeting the TCR CDR3 relied on the HTBI primer set. Using its own MiXCR run on the multiplex PCR reads, TCRdb lists one record per CDR3 protein. Of around 620,000 distinct CDR3 sequences in the sample, just over 45% were seen once. Clinical symptoms, serum thyroxine, TRAb, thyroid ultrasound and orbital computed tomography established diagnosis. The sample taken for sequencing was peripheral blood or thyroid tissue (not recorded which). The chain carries TRBV6-6 and TRBJ1-4; no clear D gene. The source is an adult woman with Graves' disease, either hyperthyroidism or ophthalmopathy (not recorded which). The DNA for the CDR3 is TGTGCCAGCAGTTACCCCGGACGGAATGAAAAACTGTTTTTT. Translating gives CASSYPGRNEKLFF.